The rows below give T cell receptor beta chains drawn from one sample of a study of T cell changes during pregnancy in multiple sclerosis. Method: immunoSEQ multiplex PCR; TCRdb's copy keeps in-frame clones and lacks some. The table records 55,000 to 70,000 clones, 92% of them present only once. The specimen was peripheral blood, collected in the second trimester of pregnancy. Receptor source: a female donor in good health, enrolled as a control in a pregnancy study. Each CDR3 is given with its conserved first and last residue. D genes are given only for firm matches. A row's size may be missing; if present it is once, few, many or a size class.

NA TRBJ1-5 TRBD1 TRBV27 CASPSTGGRGNQPQHF TGTGCCTCGCCCTCGACAGGGGGCCGAGGCAATCAGCCCCAGCATTTT
NA TRBJ1-4 NA TRBV10-1 CASSAGEANEKLFF TGCGCCAGCAGTGCCGGGGAGGCTAATGAAAAACTGTTTTTT
NA TRBJ2-1 NA TRBV4-1 CASSQEGWGAYNEQFF TGCGCCAGCAGCCAGGAGGGATGGGGGGCCTACAATGAGCAGTTCTTC
NA TRBJ2-1 TRBD2 TRBV27 CASSPSGTSGGTSYNEQFF TGTGCCAGCAGTCCATCCGGGACTAGCGGGGGGACCTCCTACAATGAGCAGTTCTTC
once TRBJ2-7 TRBD2 TRBV7-9 CASSSVAGGAQYF TGTGCCAGCAGCTCGGTAGCGGGAGGGGCACAGTACTTC
once TRBJ1-3 TRBD1 TRBV5-1 CASSLTTGESGNTIYF TGCGCCAGCAGCCTTACGACAGGGGAGTCTGGAAACACCATATATTTT
NA TRBJ2-7 TRBD1 TRBV6-1 CASRGQGAYEQYF TGTGCCAGCAGGGGACAGGGGGCCTACGAGCAGTACTTC
NA TRBJ2-5 TRBD2 TRBV2 CASRTSGSPQYF TGTGCCAGCAGGACTAGCGGGAGCCCCCAGTACTTC
NA TRBJ1-1 NA TRBV10-3 CAISEMGEAEAFF TGTGCCATCAGTGAGATGGGGGAGGCTGAAGCTTTCTTT
NA TRBJ1-5 NA TRBV19 CASSIGVYSNQPQHF TGTGCCAGTAGTATTGGAGTATATAGCAATCAGCCCCAGCATTTT
NA TRBJ2-7 TRBD1 TRBV5-4 CASSMQGEVEQYF TGTGCCAGCAGCATGCAGGGGGAAGTCGAGCAGTACTTC
NA TRBJ2-3 NA TRBV20-1 CSASGTDTQYF TGCAGTGCCTCCGGCACAGATACGCAGTATTTT
NA TRBJ1-1 TRBD1 TRBV4-1 CASSHGTGYKDTEAFF TGCGCCAGCAGCCATGGGACAGGGTATAAGGACACTGAAGCTTTCTTT
NA TRBJ1-5 NA TRBV7-9 CASSFSHDQPQHF TGTGCCAGCAGCTTTTCACACGATCAGCCCCAGCATTTT
NA TRBJ2-7 TRBD1 TRBV19 CASSIRGQGAWEQYF TGTGCCAGTAGTATTCGGGGACAGGGGGCATGGGAGCAGTACTTC
few TRBJ1-1 NA TRBV7-9 CASSKGAKNTEAFF TGTGCCAGCTCAAAAGGGGCCAAGAACACTGAAGCTTTCTTT
few TRBJ2-7 TRBD1 TRBV6-5 CASSYGTGAYEQYF TGTGCCAGCAGTTACGGGACAGGGGCCTACGAGCAGTACTTC
NA TRBJ2-2 NA TRBV5-6 CASSSHSLTNTGELFF TGTGCCAGCAGCTCTCACTCCCTGACTAACACCGGGGAGCTGTTTTTT
NA TRBJ2-7 TRBD1 TRBV15 CATSRGDRTYYEQYF TGTGCCACCAGCAGAGGGGACAGGACCTACTACGAGCAGTACTTC
NA TRBJ1-1 NA TRBV20-1 CSAPDRNEAFF TGCAGTGCTCCCGACAGGAATGAAGCTTTCTTT
NA TRBJ2-7 TRBD2 TRBV19 CASTPSGRYYEQYF TGTGCCAGCACCCCTAGCGGGAGGTACTACGAGCAGTACTTC
NA TRBJ1-1 NA TRBV5-1 CASSPGTQNTEAFF TGCGCCAGCAGCCCCGGGACACAGAACACTGAAGCTTTCTTT
NA TRBJ1-4 NA TRBV4-3 CASSQDTRGGVGEKLFF TGCGCCAGCAGCCAAGATACCCGGGGAGGCGTCGGTGAAAAACTGTTTTTT
NA TRBJ2-1 TRBD2 TRBV11-2 CASSAQFGGDYTYNEQFF TGTGCCAGCAGCGCACAATTTGGGGGGGACTATACCTACAATGAGCAGTTCTTC
NA TRBJ1-6 NA TRBV7-2 CASSLASGSNSPLHF TGTGCCAGCAGCCTAGCGAGCGGGTCTAATTCACCCCTCCACTTT
NA TRBJ1-2 NA TRBV29-1 CSVENAWGLNYGYTF TGCAGCGTTGAAAACGCATGGGGACTTAACTATGGCTACACCTTC
NA TRBJ1-2 NA TRBV7-6 CASSLTPDSYGYTF TGTGCCAGCAGCCTTACACCTGACAGCTATGGCTACACCTTC
NA TRBJ1-5 NA TRBV7-2 CASSADWSNQPQHF TGTGCCAGCAGCGCGGACTGGAGCAATCAGCCCCAGCATTTT
NA TRBJ2-5 NA TRBV2 CASRQSQYF TGTGCCAGCAGACAGTCCCAGTACTTC
NA TRBJ2-3 TRBD2 TRBV11-2 CASSLRWAGGPSTDTQYF TGTGCCAGCAGCTTACGGTGGGCGGGGGGCCCCAGCACAGATACGCAGTATTTT
NA TRBJ2-7 TRBD2 TRBV7-8 CASSPTSGRVYEQYF TGTGCCAGCAGCCCGACTAGCGGGAGGGTCTACGAGCAGTACTTC
NA TRBJ2-1 NA TRBV6-6 CASSYSSYRTYNEQFF TGTGCCAGCAGTTACTCGAGCTATAGAACTTACAATGAGCAGTTCTTC
NA TRBJ1-1 NA TRBV10-3 CAGGGRDTEAFF TGTGCCGGCGGGGGCAGGGACACTGAAGCTTTCTTT
NA TRBJ2-7 NA TRBV30 CAFRWGEGYEQYF TGTGCCTTCCGTTGGGGTGAGGGATACGAGCAGTACTTC
NA TRBJ2-1 TRBD2 TRBV4-3 CASSQGSGLVYNEQFF TGCGCCAGCAGCCAAGGATCGGGACTAGTCTACAATGAGCAGTTCTTC
NA TRBJ2-7 TRBD1 TRBV10-2 CASRGVRDSADTYSYEQYF TGCGCCAGCAGAGGGGTCCGGGACAGCGCTGACACTTACTCCTACGAGCAGTACTTC